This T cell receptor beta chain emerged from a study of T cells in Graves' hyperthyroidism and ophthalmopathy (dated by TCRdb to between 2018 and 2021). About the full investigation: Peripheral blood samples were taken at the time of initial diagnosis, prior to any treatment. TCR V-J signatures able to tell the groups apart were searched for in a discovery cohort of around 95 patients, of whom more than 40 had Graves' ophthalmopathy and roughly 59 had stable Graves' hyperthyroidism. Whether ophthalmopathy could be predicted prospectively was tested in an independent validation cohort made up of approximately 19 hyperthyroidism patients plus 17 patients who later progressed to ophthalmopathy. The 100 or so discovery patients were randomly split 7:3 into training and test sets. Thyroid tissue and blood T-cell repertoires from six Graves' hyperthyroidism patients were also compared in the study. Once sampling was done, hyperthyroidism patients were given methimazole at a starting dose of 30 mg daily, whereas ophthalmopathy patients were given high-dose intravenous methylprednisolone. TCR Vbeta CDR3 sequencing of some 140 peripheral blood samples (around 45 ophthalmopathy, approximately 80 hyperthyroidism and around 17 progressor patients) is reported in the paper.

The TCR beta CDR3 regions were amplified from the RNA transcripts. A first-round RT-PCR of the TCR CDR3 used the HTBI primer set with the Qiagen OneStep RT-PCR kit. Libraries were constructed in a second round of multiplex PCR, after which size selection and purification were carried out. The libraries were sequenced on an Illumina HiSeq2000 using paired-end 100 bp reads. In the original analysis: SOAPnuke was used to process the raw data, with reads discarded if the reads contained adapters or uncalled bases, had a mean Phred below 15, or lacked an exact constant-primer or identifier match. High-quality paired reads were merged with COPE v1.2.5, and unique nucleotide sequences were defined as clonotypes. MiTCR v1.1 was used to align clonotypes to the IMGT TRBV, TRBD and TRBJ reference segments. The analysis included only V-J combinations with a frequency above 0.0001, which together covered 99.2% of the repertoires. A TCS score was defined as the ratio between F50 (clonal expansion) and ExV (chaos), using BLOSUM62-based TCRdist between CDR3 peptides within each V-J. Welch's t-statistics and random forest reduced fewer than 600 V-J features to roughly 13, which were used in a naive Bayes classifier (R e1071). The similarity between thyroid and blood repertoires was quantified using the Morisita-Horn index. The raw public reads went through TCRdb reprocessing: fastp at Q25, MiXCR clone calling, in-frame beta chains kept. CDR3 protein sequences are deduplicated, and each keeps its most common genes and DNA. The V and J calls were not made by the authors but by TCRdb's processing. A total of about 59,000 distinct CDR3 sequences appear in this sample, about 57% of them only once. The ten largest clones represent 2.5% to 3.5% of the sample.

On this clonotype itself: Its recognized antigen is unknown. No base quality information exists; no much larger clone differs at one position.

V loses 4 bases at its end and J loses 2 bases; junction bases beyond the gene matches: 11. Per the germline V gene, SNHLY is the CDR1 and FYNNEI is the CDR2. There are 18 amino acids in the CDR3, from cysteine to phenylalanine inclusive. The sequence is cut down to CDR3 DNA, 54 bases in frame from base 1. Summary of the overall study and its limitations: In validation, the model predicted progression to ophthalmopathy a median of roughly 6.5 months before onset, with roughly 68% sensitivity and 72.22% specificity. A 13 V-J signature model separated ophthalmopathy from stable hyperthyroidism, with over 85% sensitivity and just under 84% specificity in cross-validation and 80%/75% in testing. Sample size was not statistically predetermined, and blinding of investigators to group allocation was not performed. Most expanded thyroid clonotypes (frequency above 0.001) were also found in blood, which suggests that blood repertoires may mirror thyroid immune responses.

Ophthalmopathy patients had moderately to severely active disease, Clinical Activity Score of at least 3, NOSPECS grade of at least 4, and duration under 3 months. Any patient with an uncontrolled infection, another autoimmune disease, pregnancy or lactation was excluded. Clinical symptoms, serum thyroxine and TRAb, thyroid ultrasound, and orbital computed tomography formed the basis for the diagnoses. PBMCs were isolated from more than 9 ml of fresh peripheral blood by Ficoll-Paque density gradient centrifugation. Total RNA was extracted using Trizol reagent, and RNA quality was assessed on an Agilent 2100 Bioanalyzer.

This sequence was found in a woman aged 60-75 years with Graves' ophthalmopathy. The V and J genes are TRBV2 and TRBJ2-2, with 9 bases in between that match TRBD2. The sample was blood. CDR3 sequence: CASSGPGSGGPNTGELFF. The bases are TGTGCCAGCAGTGGTCCGGGTAGCGGGGGACCAAACACCGGGGAGCTGTTTTTT.